This TCR beta chain was captured by sequencing in a study of T cell clonality in common variable immunodeficiency. Overall study findings and caveats: TCRbeta clonality was increased in CVID versus healthy controls. In common variable immunodeficiency, TCR beta chains reportedly carried fewer deletions and N-nucleotide insertions.

The CDR3 has 14 residues. The ends were cut back, 2 bases at V and 3 bases at J, with 14 bases in the middle. The germline gives CDR1 DFQATT, CDR2 SNEGSKA (reference sequence). Measured with immunoSEQ multiplex PCR; TCRdb has only the in-frame clones, and not every one. The sample was found to contain about 52,000 clones, and every one recurs. This clone was picked up many times. Its antigen is currently unknown. Sequencing ends 3 residues short of the CDR3 end; the germline J gene provides the rest. Blood samples were heparinized, about 4.5 to 9 ml per donor. This receptor was identified in a person between 18 and 69 years old in good health. The sequencing sample was made of peripheral blood mononuclear cells. V is TRBV20-1 and J is TRBJ2-7, with D perhaps matching TRBD1 (5 bases). CDR3 bases read: TGCAGTGCTAGACCCTGGACAAGGGTCTACGAG. Its protein product is CSARPWTRVYE. The full CDR3 is CSARPWTRVYEQYF.